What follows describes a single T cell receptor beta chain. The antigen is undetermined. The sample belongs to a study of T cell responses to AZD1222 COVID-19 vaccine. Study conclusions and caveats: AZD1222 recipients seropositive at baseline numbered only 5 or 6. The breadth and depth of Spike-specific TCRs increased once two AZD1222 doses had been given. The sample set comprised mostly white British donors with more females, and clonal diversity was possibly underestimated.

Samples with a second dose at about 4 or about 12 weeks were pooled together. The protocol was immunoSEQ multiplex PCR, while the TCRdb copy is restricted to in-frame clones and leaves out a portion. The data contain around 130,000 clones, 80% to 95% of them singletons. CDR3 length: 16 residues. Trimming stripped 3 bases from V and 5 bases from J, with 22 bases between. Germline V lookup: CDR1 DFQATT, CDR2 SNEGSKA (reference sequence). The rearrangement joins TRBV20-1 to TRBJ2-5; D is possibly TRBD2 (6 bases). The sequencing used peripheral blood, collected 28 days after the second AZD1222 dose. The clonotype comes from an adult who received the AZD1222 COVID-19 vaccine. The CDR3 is CSASWNDAGTFETQYF. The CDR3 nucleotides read TGCAGTGCTAGTTGGAACGACGCGGGGACTTTTGAGACCCAGTACTTC.